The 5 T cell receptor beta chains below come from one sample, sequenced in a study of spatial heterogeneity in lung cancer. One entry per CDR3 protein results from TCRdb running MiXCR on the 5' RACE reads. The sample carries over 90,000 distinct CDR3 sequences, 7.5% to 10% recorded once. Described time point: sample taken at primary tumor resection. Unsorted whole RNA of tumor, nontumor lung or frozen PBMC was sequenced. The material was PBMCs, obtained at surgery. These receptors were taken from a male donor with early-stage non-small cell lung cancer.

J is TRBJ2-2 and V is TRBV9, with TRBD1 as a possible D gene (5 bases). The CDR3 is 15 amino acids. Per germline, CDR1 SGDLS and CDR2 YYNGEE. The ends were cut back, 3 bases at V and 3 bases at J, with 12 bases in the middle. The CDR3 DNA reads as TGTGCCAGCAGCGCCGACAGCCCTTACACCGGGGAGCTGTTTTTT. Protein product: CASSADSPYTGELFF.

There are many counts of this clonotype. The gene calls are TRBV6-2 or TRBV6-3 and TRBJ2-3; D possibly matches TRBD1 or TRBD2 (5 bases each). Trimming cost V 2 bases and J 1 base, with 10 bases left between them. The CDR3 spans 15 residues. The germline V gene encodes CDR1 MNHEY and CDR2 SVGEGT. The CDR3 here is CASSYGTARTDTQYF. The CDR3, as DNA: TGTGCCAGCAGTTACGGGACGGCCCGCACAGATACGCAGTATTTT.

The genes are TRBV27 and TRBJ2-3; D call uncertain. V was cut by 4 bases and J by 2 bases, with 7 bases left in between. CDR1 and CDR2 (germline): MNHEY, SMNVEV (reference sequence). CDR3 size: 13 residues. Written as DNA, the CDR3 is TGTGCCAGCAGTTACGGTTTCACAGATACGCAGTATTTT. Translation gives CASSYGFTDTQYF.

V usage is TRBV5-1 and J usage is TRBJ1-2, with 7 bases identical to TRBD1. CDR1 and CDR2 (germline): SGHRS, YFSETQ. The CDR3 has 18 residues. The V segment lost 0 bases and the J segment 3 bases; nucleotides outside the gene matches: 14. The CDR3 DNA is TGCGCCAGCAGCTTGGCTCCCCCCAGGGGGGGGCTAGACTATGGCTACACCTTC. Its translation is CASSLAPPRGGLDYGYTF.

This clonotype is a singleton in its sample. The CDR3 spells CASSAQTGTGADTQYF. CDR3 coding DNA: TGTGCCAGCAGTGCCCAGACCGGGACAGGGGCAGATACGCAGTATTTT. The chain joins TRBV6-4 to TRBJ2-3; TRBD1 matches 10 bases. CDR1 MRHNA and CDR2 SNTAGT come from the germline V gene. Trimming at V came to 4 bases and at J to 4 bases, leaving 8 bases not matched to a gene. This CDR3 spans 16 amino acids.